This T cell receptor beta chain was identified in a study of human T cells and chemical hapten exposure listed by TCRdb under 2021. As for the study more broadly: For sensitization, 2% DPC in acetone was applied to a roughly 2 cm by roughly 2 cm area of upper inner arm skin. Weekly therapeutic DPC doses were additionally applied to the scalp of patients throughout the approximately 24-week study period. Patch testing was performed on the upper back with Finn chambers containing 0.01% DPC, and the patch tests were scored after 6 days according to International Contact Dermatitis Research Group standards. Blood samples were taken from patients before sensitization (week 0) and then at 2, 6 and about 24 weeks after DPC sensitization. Approximately 28 alopecia patients gave blood for TCR sequencing at one to four time points (pre-sensitization, 2, 6 and 24 weeks). Peripheral blood TCR repertoire changes were tracked in vivo in alopecia patients during primary and secondary sensitization to the hapten diphenylcyclopropenone (DPC). The libraries were sequenced as a pool, and the TCR yield per sample differed mostly because of small variations in library volumes within the pool. The patient cohort, mostly female, included alopecia areata with under or over 50% scalp involvement, alopecia totalis and alopecia universalis. Points the paper makes about the study in general: After repeated subsampling, the strength of the expansion versus patch-test correlation and the threshold at which it became significant changed. Patch test score was positively correlated with the number of PT1 expanded TCRs, with significance at thresholds 8, 16 and 32 but not at 4. DPC sensitization did not change how many TCRs were above 1 in 1000 frequency, and no evidence was found of alterations in global repertoire structure. Significantly more large CDR3 similarity clusters were formed by expanded TCRs than by pre-sensitization or healthy control sets, consistent with antigen-driven responses. Because all patients had alopecia, a presumed autoimmune disease, the immune response of the patients might differ from that of healthy individuals.

This clonotype was seen only a few times. Its antigen is unknown. No much larger clonotype is one base removed from it; base qualities were not supplied. The protocol used for the library was RACE. The sequencer listed for this sample is NextSeq 500. During library preparation, unique molecular identifiers were attached to individual cDNA molecules so that TCRs could be counted in a quantitative, reproducible way. Each blood RNA sample was used to sequence both TCR alpha and TCR beta chains. Concerning the study's data processing: A median of about 89,000 TCRs per sample was observed, with a range of about 23,224 to 690,600. V, J and CDR3 annotation of the TCR reads was carried out using the Decombinator software suite. For PS versus PT1 abundance plots, all samples were subsampled to the same number of TCRs (28,000). TCRs were defined as expanded if absent before sensitization and observed at least eight times at the 2-week time point. TCRdb reran the public reads through fastp at Q25 and MiXCR, keeping productive beta chains. Each record represents a unique CDR3 protein, reported with the most common genes and DNA among its rows. The V and J calls here are based on TCRdb, not the publication. This sample gives about 380,000 distinct CDR3 sequences in total; over 6% of them show up just once. The ten largest clones take up about 5.6% of the sample.

What the time point label conveys for this sample: patch test 2, 6 weeks after DPC sensitization. Sample treatment or condition, as interpreted from the label and publication: therapeutic diphenylcyclopropenone sensitization with weekly scalp DPC. At each patch-test visit, blood was drawn before the patch test was applied. Patients were considered eligible if aged 18 to 70, diagnosed with alopecia and deemed suitable for DPC therapy, and patients were excluded if pregnant. Total RNA was extracted from unfractionated whole blood collected in Tempus Blood RNA tubes. From a lookup of the germline V gene, CDR1 and CDR2 are KGHDR and SFDVKD. The CDR3 starts with the cysteine, ends with the phenylalanine, and has 17 residues. Left in the record is the CDR3 DNA by itself, 51 bases read in frame from the first base. The V and J ends are trimmed by 8 bases and 0 bases, leaving 18 bases between them.

The sample consisted of whole blood, taken in connection with sensitization to the hapten diphenylcyclopropenone (DPC). The chain links TRBV24-1 with TRBJ2-2; the D match is possibly TRBD1 or TRBD2, with 5 bases aligned in each. This TCR derives from a woman younger than 35 with alopecia areata. Some clones in this sample may be carry-over from other donors' samples. The sequenced DNA is TGTGCCACCAATCCGGGGCCGCCTTACTCGAACACCGGGGAGCTGTTTTTT. The resulting protein is CATNPGPPYSNTGELFF.